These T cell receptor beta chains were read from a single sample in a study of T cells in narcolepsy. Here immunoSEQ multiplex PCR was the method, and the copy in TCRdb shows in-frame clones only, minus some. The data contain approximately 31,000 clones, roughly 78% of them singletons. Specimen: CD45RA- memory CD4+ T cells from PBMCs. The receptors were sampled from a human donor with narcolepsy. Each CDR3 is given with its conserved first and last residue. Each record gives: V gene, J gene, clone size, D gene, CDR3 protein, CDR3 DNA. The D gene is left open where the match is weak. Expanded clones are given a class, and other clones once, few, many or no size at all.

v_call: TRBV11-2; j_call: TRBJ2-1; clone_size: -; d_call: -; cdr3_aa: CASSYITAVLSNNEQFF; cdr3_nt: TGTGCCAGCAGCTACATTACAGCGGTATTAAGTAATAATGAGCAGTTCTTC
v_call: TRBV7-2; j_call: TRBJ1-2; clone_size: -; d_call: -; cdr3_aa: CASSPRWSYGYTF; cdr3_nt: TGTGCCAGCAGCCCCAGGTGGTCCTATGGCTACACCTTC
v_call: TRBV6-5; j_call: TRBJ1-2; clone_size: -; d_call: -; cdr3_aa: CASSYLAGEGYGYTF; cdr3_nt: TGTGCCAGCAGTTATTTGGCAGGGGAGGGCTATGGCTACACCTTC
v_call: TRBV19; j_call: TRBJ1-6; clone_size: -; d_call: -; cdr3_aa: CASSEGAYNSPLHF; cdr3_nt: TGTGCCAGTAGTGAGGGAGCATACAATTCACCCCTCCACTTT
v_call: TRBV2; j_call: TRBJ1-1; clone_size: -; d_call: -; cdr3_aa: CASSPGTPNTEAFF; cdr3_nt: TGTGCCAGTTCCCCCGGGACCCCGAACACTGAAGCTTTCTTT
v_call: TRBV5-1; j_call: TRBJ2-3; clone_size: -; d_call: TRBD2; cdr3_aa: CASSRLAGGETDTQYF; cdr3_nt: TGCGCCAGCAGCCGACTAGCGGGAGGGGAAACAGATACGCAGTATTTT
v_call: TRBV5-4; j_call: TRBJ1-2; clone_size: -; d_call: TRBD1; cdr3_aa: CASTLRTGFLHGYTF; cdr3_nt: TGTGCCAGCACCTTACGGACAGGGTTTCTTCATGGCTACACCTTC
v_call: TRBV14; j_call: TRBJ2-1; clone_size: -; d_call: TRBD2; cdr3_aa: CASSQGLAGVQEQFF; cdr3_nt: TGTGCCAGCAGCCAAGGACTAGCGGGGGTACAGGAGCAGTTCTTC
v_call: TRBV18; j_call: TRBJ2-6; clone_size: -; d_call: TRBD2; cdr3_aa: CASSPQAGGTGANVLTF; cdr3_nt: TGTGCCAGCTCACCCCAAGCGGGGGGGACTGGGGCCAACGTCCTGACTTTC
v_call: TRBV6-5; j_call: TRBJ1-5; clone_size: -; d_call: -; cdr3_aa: CASSALFNQPQHF; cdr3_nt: TGTGCCAGCAGCGCCCTCTTCAATCAGCCCCAGCATTTT
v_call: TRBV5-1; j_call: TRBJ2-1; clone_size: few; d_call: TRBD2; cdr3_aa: CASSSLAGGKNEQFF; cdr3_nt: TGCGCCAGCAGCTCTCTTGCGGGAGGGAAGAATGAGCAGTTCTTC
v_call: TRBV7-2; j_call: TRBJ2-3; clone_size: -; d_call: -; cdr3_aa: CASSIYWGDTQYF; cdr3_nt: TGTGCCAGCAGCATTTACTGGGGAGATACGCAGTATTTT
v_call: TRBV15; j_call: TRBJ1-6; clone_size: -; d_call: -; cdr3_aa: CATSASRSYNSPLHF; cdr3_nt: TGTGCCACCAGCGCTTCTCGCTCCTATAATTCACCCCTCCACTTT
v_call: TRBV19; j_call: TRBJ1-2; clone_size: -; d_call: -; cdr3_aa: CASSILGRDGYTF; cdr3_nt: TGTGCCAGTAGTATACTGGGTCGCGATGGCTACACCTTC
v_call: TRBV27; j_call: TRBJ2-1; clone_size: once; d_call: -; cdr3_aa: CASSRRAGAHTYEYNEQFF; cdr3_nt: TGTGCCAGCAGCCGTCGGGCGGGGGCTCATACTTATGAATACAATGAGCAGTTCTTC
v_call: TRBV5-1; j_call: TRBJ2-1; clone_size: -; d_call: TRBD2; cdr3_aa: CASSLAGTSSYNEQFF; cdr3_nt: TGCGCCAGCAGCTTGGCTGGGACTAGTTCCTACAATGAGCAGTTCTTC
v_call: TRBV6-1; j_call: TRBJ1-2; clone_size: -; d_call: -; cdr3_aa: CASSLTDNYGYTF; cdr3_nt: TGTGCCAGCAGCCTGACAGATAACTATGGCTACACCTTC
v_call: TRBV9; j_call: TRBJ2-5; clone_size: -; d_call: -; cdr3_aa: CASSFTQGEEETQYF; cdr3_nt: TGTGCCAGCAGCTTTACTCAGGGAGAGGAGGAGACCCAGTACTTC
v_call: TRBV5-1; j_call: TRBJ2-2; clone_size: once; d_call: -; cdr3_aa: CASSLVAAAGTGELFF; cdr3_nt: TGCGCCAGCAGCTTGGTCGCGGCAGCCGGGACCGGGGAGCTGTTTTTT
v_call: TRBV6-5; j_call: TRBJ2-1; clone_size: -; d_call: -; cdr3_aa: CASSNGRANEQFF; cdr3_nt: TGTGCCAGCAGTAACGGTCGGGCCAATGAGCAGTTCTTC
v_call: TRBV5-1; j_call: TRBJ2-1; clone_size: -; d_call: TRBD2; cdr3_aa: CASSFGTSGNEQFF; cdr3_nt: TGCGCCAGCAGCTTCGGGACTAGCGGCAATGAGCAGTTCTTC
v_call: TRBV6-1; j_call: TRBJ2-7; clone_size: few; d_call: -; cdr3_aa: CASSPSRVEQYF; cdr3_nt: TGTGCCAGCAGCCCTAGCAGGGTGGAGCAGTACTTC
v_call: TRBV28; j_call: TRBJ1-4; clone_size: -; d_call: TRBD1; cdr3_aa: CASSTIGTGLTNEKLFF; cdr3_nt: TGTGCCAGCAGCACAATCGGGACAGGGTTAACTAATGAAAAACTGTTTTTT
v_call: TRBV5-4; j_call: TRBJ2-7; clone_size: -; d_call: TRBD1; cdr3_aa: CASSLLSGGLNEQYF; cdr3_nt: TGTGCCAGCAGCTTGCTCTCAGGGGGTTTAAACGAGCAGTACTTC
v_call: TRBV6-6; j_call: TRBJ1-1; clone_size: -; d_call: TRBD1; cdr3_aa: CASSYSGQVVEAFF; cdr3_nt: TGTGCCAGCAGTTACTCGGGACAGGTCGTGGAAGCTTTCTTT
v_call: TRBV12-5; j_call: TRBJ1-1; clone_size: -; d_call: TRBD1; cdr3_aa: CASGDPGTGLNTEAFF; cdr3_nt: TGTGCTAGTGGTGACCCCGGGACAGGGCTGAACACTGAAGCTTTCTTT
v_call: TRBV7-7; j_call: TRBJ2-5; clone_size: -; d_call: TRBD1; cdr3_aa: CASSPGGPTGGGETQYF; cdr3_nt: TGTGCCAGCAGCCCAGGGGGCCCCACAGGGGGCGGCGAGACCCAGTACTTC
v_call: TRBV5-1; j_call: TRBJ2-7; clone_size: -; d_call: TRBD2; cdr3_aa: CASSSLAGGSYEQYF; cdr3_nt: TGCGCCAGCAGCTCGTTAGCGGGGGGTTCCTACGAGCAGTACTTC
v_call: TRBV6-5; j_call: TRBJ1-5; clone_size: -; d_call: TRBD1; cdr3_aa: CASSSLTTGAGQPQHF; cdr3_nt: TGTGCCAGCAGTTCCCTCACAACAGGGGCGGGGCAGCCCCAGCATTTT
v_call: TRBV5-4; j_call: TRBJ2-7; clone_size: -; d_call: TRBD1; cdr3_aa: CASSQVWDSSYEQYF; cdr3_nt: TGTGCCAGCAGCCAGGTCTGGGACAGCTCCTACGAGCAGTACTTC
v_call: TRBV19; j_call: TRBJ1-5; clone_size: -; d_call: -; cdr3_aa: CASSIDWQPQHF; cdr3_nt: TGTGCCAGTAGTATAGATTGGCAGCCCCAGCATTTT
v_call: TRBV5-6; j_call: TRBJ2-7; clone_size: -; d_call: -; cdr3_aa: CASSLPAVADEQYF; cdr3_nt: TGTGCCAGCAGCTTGCCCGCTGTGGCGGACGAGCAGTACTTC
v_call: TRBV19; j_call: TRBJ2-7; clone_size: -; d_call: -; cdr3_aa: CASSIGGRAMSYEQYF; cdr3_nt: TGTGCCAGTAGTATTGGGGGCAGGGCAATGTCCTACGAGCAGTACTTC
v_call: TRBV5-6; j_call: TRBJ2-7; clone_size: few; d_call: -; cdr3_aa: CASSLVGQGYEQYF; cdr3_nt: TGTGCCAGCAGCTTGGTTGGGCAGGGCTACGAGCAGTACTTC
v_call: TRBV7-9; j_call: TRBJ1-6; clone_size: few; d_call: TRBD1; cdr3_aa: CASSLGGTDSPLHF; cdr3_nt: TGTGCCAGCAGCTTGGGGGGGACAGATTCACCCCTCCACTTT